This passage covers 26 T cell receptor beta chains from one sample sequenced in a study of cytomegalovirus exposure and HLA in healthy donors. PCR involved 60 Vbeta and 13 Jbeta primers. Measured with immunoSEQ multiplex PCR; TCRdb has only the in-frame clones, and not every one. The sample records about 190,000 clones, 70% to 80% being singletons. The specimen was PBMCs. All receptors derive from a woman aged 45-65 years in good health and CMV-seronegative.

The V call is TRBV6-5, the J call TRBJ2-3; 8 bases are shared with TRBD2. Germline lookup yields CDR1 MNHEY and CDR2 SVGAGI. With V trimmed by 10 bases and J by 3 bases, 9 bases remained unmatched. The CDR3 spans 14 residues. The CDR3 region has the DNA TGTGCCACCCGGGAGGGGGGGCGGACAGATACGCAGTATTTT. It yields the protein CATREGGRTDTQYF.

The chain couples TRBV6-5 to TRBJ1-5; D is perhaps TRBD1 (6 bases). Germline assignment: CDR1 MNHEY and CDR2 SVGAGI. V lost 8 bases to trimming and J lost 5 bases, with 16 bases between them. This CDR3 region has 14 residues. The CDR3 loop reads CASRLDRSHQPQHF. In nucleotides, the CDR3 is TGTGCCAGCCGATTAGACAGGAGTCATCAGCCCCAGCATTTT.

The chain links TRBV6-6 to TRBJ2-5; the D gene is possibly TRBD1 (7 bases). CDR1 MNHNY and CDR2 SVGAGI come from the germline V gene (reference sequence). The CDR3 is 14 residues long. Trimming removed 5 bases at V and 4 bases at J, with 14 bases between. CDR3 bases: TGTGCCAGCAGTCGCGACAGGGAGGCAGAGACCCAGTACTTC. Protein: CASSRDREAETQYF.

V usage is TRBV7-9 and J usage is TRBJ2-1, with TRBD1 identical over 9 bases. CDR1 is SEHNR, CDR2 FQNEAQ, per germline (reference sequence). This CDR3 is built from 16 residues. With V trimmed by 3 bases and J by 6 bases, 9 bases remained unmatched. Written as DNA, the CDR3 is TGTGCCAGCAGCTTGGACGGGGGACAGGGCTCCAATGAGCAGTTCTTC. Its translation is CASSLDGGQGSNEQFF.

This clone was observed a few times. The chain is built from TRBV28 and TRBJ1-1; D uncertain. The CDR3 covers 13 residues. Germline CDR1 and CDR2: MDHEN and SYDVKM. The V end was cut by 3 bases, the J end by 1 base, with 6 bases between. CDR3 protein: CASSLARNTEAFF. CDR3 in DNA: TGTGCCAGCAGTTTGGCCCGGAACACTGAAGCTTTCTTT.

The sample holds a few counts of this clone. The V and J genes are TRBV27 and TRBJ2-7; the D gene is possibly TRBD1 (6 bases). V shed 5 bases and J shed 3 bases, with 14 bases lying between them. Germline lookup yields CDR1 MNHEY and CDR2 SMNVEV (reference sequence). The CDR3 is 14 amino acids. In DNA, the CDR3 is TGTGCCAGCAGTGCCTCTACAGGGAACTACGAGCAGTACTTC. Encoded protein: CASSASTGNYEQYF.

V gene TRBV18 combines with J gene TRBJ1-2; TRBD1 aligns across 7 bases. The V segment lost 5 bases and the J segment 8 bases; nucleotides outside the gene matches: 8. Germline V lookup: CDR1 KGHSH, CDR2 LQKENI. This CDR3 comprises 13 residues. CDR3 nucleotides: TGTGCCAGCTCAGCTACAGGGGTAGACGGCTACACCTTC. Protein: CASSATGVDGYTF.

This chain connects TRBV6-5 to TRBJ1-2; TRBD1 matches 11 bases. The ends lost 6 bases at V and 1 base at J; junction bases unmatched: 4. The length of the CDR3 is 15 residues. Germline V lookup: CDR1 MNHEY, CDR2 SVGAGI. CDR3 in amino acids: CASSRDRGVNYGYTF. The CDR3 DNA reads TGTGCCAGCAGCCGGGACAGGGGGGTTAACTATGGCTACACCTTC.

The rearrangement joins TRBV10-3 to TRBJ2-4, with TRBD1 identical over 9 bases. The CDR3 is made up of 15 amino acids. The J segment lost 3 bases and the V segment lost 2 bases, leaving 2 bases of the junction unmatched. CDR1 is ENHRY and CDR2 is SYGVKD in the germline V gene. CDR3: CAISEGQGFKNIQYF. As DNA, the CDR3 is TGTGCCATCAGTGAGGGACAGGGGTTCAAAAACATTCAGTACTTC.

This chain joins TRBV6-5 and TRBJ1-4; D might be TRBD1 (5 bases). Trimming removed 5 bases at V and 3 bases at J, with 13 bases between. Germline V gene lookup returns CDR1 MNHEY and CDR2 SVGAGI. This CDR3 is 15 amino acids long. This chain's CDR3 is CASSSPGGANEKLFF. The CDR3 nucleotides are TGTGCCAGCAGTAGCCCCGGGGGAGCTAATGAAAAACTGTTTTTT.

J is TRBJ2-7 and V is TRBV27; 8 bases map to TRBD2. CDR3 length: 13 amino acids. V lost 5 bases and J lost 2; bases outside the gene matches: 2. In germline, CDR1 is MNHEY, CDR2 SMNVEV (reference sequence). The CDR3 DNA follows: TGTGCCAGCAGTCTGGGACTAGCCTACGAGCAGTACTTC. Encoded protein: CASSLGLAYEQYF.

The genes are TRBV5-6 and TRBJ1-5; D not resolved. V dropped 0 bases and J dropped 6 bases, with 4 bases sitting between them. The germline V gene has CDR1 SGHDT and CDR2 YYEEEE. The CDR3 extends over 12 amino acids. In nucleotides, the CDR3 is TGTGCCAGCAGCTTGGCCGGTCAGCCCCAGCATTTT. This codes for CASSLAGQPQHF.

The chain recombines TRBV27 with TRBJ2-7; TRBD1 matches 10 bases. In germline, CDR1 is MNHEY, CDR2 SMNVEV (reference sequence). The CDR3 has 15 residues. J lost 2 bases, V lost 4 bases, and 5 bases had no gene match. The CDR3 protein is CASSSTGTGAYEQYF. The CDR3 nucleotides read TGTGCCAGCAGTTCAACCGGGACAGGGGCCTACGAGCAGTACTTC.

This chain joins TRBV19 and TRBJ1-1, with a weak D call TRBD1 (5 bases). The CDR3 has 15 amino acids. Per germline, CDR1 LNHDA and CDR2 SQIVND (reference sequence). Trimming took off 5 bases at V and 5 bases at J, with 18 bases between the two ends. Here the CDR3 DNA reads TGTGCCAGTAGTGCGACAGTGTTGGTCGGTACTGAAGCTTTCTTT. Translated: CASSATVLVGTEAFF.

The rearrangement joins TRBV27 to TRBJ2-3; TRBD2 matches at 12 bases. CDR1 MNHEY and CDR2 SMNVEV come from the germline V gene (reference sequence). The CDR3 sequence is 16 residues long. Trimming removed 2 bases from V and 6 bases from J; junction bases left unmatched: 6. The CDR3 DNA is TGTGCCAGCAGTTTACCGACTAGCGGGAGAATGGATACGCAGTATTTT. This translates into CASSLPTSGRMDTQYF.

The J gene is TRBJ1-4, the V gene TRBV4-3, with TRBD1 identical over 12 bases. The ends lost 5 bases at V and 1 base at J; junction bases unmatched: 5. Germline assignment: CDR1 LGHNA and CDR2 YSLEER. The CDR3 is 17 amino acids. This CDR3 is CASSDRDRGRTNEKLFF. In nucleotides, the CDR3 is TGCGCCAGCAGCGATCGGGACAGGGGGCGAACTAATGAAAAACTGTTTTTT.

The chain links TRBV9 to TRBJ1-2; 7 bases match TRBD1. V lost 4 bases to trimming and J lost 8 bases; unmatched junction nucleotides: 14. The CDR3 has 15 amino acids. Germline CDR1 SGDLS, CDR2 YYNGEE. The CDR3: CASSFRQGRLEGYTF. The CDR3 nucleotides are TGTGCCAGCAGCTTCCGACAGGGTAGGTTGGAGGGCTACACCTTC.

In its sample, this clone was seen once. The rearrangement joins TRBV12-2 to TRBJ1-6; TRBD1 is the table's D call and was not checked against the DNA. TRBV12-2 is a pseudogene. The CDR3 loop spans 12 amino acids. The CDR3 sequence is CASRLGQDALHF. The CDR3 DNA reads as TGTGCAAGTCGCCTGGGACAGGATGCCCTCCACTTT.

CDR3 sequence reads: CASSLTRVPGELFF. CDR3 DNA sequence: TGCGCCAGCAGCTTGACTAGGGTCCCCGGGGAGCTGTTTTTT. The chain uses TRBV5-1 and TRBJ2-2; D possibly corresponds to TRBD2 (5 bases). The CDR3 is made up of 14 amino acids. Germline V gene sequence: CDR1 SGHRS, CDR2 YFSETQ. Trimming removed 1 base at V and 6 bases at J, with 10 bases between.

In this sample, this clone turned up a few times. V is TRBV5-5 and J is TRBJ1-5; TRBD1 might be the D (5 bases). The CDR3 is made up of 14 amino acids. The germline V gene has CDR1 SGHKS and CDR2 YYEKEE (reference sequence). V was pared by 6 bases and J by 3 bases, with 13 bases between. The CDR3 protein is CASKEGFVNQPQHF. The CDR3 nucleotides read TGTGCCAGCAAGGAGGGGTTCGTCAATCAGCCCCAGCATTTT. Together with reference TRBV5-5 and TRBJ1-5, the CDR3 gives the full variable domain: DAGVTQSPTHLIKTRGQQVTLRCSPISGHKSVSWYQQVLGQGPQFIFQYYEKEERGRGNFPDRFSARQFPNYSSELNVNALLLGDSALYLCASKEGFVNQPQHFGDGTRLSIL.

The J gene is TRBJ1-1, the V gene TRBV28, with a possible D match to TRBD1 (6 bases). The CDR3 is 15 amino acids. The germline V gene encodes CDR1 MDHEN and CDR2 SYDVKM. V was trimmed by 3 bases and J by 4 bases, leaving 15 bases between them. CDR3 sequence reads: CASSFAGDKGTEAFF. The CDR3 DNA is TGTGCCAGCAGTTTCGCGGGGGACAAGGGCACTGAAGCTTTCTTT.

V is TRBV9 and J is TRBJ1-1, with D unclear. The V gene's germline CDR1 is SGDLS and CDR2 YYNGEE. Trimming removed 3 bases at V and 1 base at J, with 10 bases between. This CDR3 comprises 14 residues. The CDR3 here is CASSGNSKNTEAFF. The CDR3 coding sequence is TGTGCCAGCAGCGGTAACAGCAAGAACACTGAAGCTTTCTTT.

V usage is TRBV29-1 and J usage is TRBJ2-5; D is possibly TRBD1 (6 bases). Gene TRBJ2-7 matches the end of the DNA better, so the J call may be wrong. Germline lookup yields CDR1 SQVTM and CDR2 ANQGSEA. The CDR3 loop spans 17 amino acids. The CDR3 spells CSVEIPSRGPYSYEQYF. The CDR3 nucleotides read TGCAGCGTTGAAATTCCATCCAGGGGTCCTTATTCCTACGAGCAGTACTTC.

This chain joins TRBV30 and TRBJ1-2; tentative D call: TRBD1 (6 bases). The CDR3 is 13 residues long. Germline CDR1 reads GTSNPN; CDR2 reads SVGIG (reference sequence). V was pared by 2 bases and J by 2 bases, with 9 bases between. CDR3 protein: CAWSQGQNYGYTF. CDR3 DNA: TGTGCCTGGAGTCAAGGACAGAACTATGGCTACACCTTC.

V and J are TRBV28 and TRBJ1-1; a weak D match, TRBD1 (6 bases). The V and J ends lost 6 bases and 4 bases respectively, with 27 bases between them. This CDR3 has 18 residues. Germline lookup yields CDR1 MDHEN and CDR2 SYDVKM. The CDR3 DNA reads TGTGCCAGCAGATATCGACCGCACACAGGGTGGGGGGGCACTGAAGCTTTCTTT. It yields the protein CASRYRPHTGWGGTEAFF.

V is TRBV7-9 and J is TRBJ2-2, with 7 bases fitting TRBD1. CDR3 length: 15 amino acids. V trimming: 6 bases; J trimming: 2 bases; junction bases outside the gene matches: 6. In germline, CDR1 is SEHNR, CDR2 FQNEAQ (reference sequence). CDR3 bases: TGTGCCAGCAGTCTCGGGACAGCTAACACCGGGGAGCTGTTTTTT. As protein: CASSLGTANTGELFF. Full variable domain (outside the CDR3, taken from reference TRBV7-9 and TRBJ2-2): DTGVSQNPRHKITKRGQNVTFRCDPISEHNRLYWYRQTLGQGPEFLTYFQNEAQLEKSRLLSDRFSAERPKGSFSTLEIQRTEQGDSAMYLCASSLGTANTGELFFGEGSRLTVL.